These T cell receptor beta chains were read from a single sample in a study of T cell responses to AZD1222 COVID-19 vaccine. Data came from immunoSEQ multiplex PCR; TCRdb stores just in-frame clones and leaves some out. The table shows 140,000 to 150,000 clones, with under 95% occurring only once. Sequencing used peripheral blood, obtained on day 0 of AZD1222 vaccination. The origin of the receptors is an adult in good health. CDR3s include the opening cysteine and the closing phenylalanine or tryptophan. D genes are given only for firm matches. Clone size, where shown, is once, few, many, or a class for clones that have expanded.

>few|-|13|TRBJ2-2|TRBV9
CASSAGSPGELFF
TGTGCCAGCAGCGCGGGGAGTCCCGGGGAGCTGTTTTTT
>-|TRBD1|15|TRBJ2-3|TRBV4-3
CASSQEPGGPDTQYF
TGCGCCAGCAGCCAAGAGCCAGGGGGTCCAGATACGCAGTATTTT
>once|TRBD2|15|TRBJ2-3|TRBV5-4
CASSRSGGPPDTQYF
TGTGCCAGCAGCCGTTCGGGGGGGCCCCCAGATACGCAGTATTTT
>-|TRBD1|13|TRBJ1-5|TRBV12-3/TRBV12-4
CASTTGAGQPQHF
TGTGCCAGCACAACAGGGGCGGGTCAGCCCCAGCATTTT
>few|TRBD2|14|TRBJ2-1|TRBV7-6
CASSLEGLRNEQFF
TGTGCCAGCAGCTTAGAGGGACTAAGGAATGAGCAGTTCTTC
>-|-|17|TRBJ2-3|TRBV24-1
CATSDPGGDGAGDTQYF
TGTGCCACCAGTGACCCGGGCGGGGACGGGGCGGGAGATACGCAGTATTTT
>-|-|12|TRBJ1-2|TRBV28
CASSSAAYGYTF
TGTGCCAGCAGTTCGGCAGCCTATGGCTACACCTTC
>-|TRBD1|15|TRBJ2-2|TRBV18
CASSPGQGGTGELFF
TGTGCCAGCTCACCAGGACAGGGAGGCACCGGGGAGCTGTTTTTT
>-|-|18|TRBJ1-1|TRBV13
CASSSTLRLPHENTEAFF
TGTGCCAGCAGCTCTACCCTTAGACTCCCCCATGAGAACACTGAAGCTTTCTTT
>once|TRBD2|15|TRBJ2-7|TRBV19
CASSTGLAGPNEQYF
TGTGCCAGTAGTACCGGACTAGCGGGACCCAACGAGCAGTACTTC